This T cell receptor beta chain was observed in a study of OX40 agonist ivuxolimab in advanced cancers. Study as a whole: The treatment was a fully human IgG2 OX40 agonist, ivuxolimab. Participants could have had prior anti-PD-1, anti-PD-L1 or anti-CTLA-4 therapy, and approximately 40% had some.

Germline V gene data show CDR1 as SGDLS and CDR2 as YYNGEE. The CDR3 is made up of 14 amino acids. V lost 3 bases, J lost 6 bases, and 14 bases lay in between. The repertoire was sequenced with immunoSEQ multiplex PCR; TCRdb's copy has only in-frame clones and lacks some. The sample has nearly 95,000 clones; 94% are singletons. Whole-study findings and limits: At 0.1 to 3.0 mg/kg, clonal expansion of CD4+ and CD8+ blood T cells had occurred by week 6. Patients with a partial response at 0.1-3.0 mg/kg had among the lowest clonal expansion.

A remark on this clone: The antigen is undetermined.

Sequencing used CD4+ or CD8+ T cells sorted from blood, obtained in a trial of the OX40 agonist ivuxolimab. The sequence derives from an adult with an advanced solid tumor such as melanoma, head and neck, liver or kidney cancer. The chain couples TRBV9 to TRBJ2-3; perhaps D is TRBD1 or TRBD2 (5 bases each). CDR3 in amino acids: CASSGMGPLDTQYF. CDR3 nucleotide sequence: TGTGCCAGCAGCGGGATGGGACCTTTGGATACGCAGTATTTT.